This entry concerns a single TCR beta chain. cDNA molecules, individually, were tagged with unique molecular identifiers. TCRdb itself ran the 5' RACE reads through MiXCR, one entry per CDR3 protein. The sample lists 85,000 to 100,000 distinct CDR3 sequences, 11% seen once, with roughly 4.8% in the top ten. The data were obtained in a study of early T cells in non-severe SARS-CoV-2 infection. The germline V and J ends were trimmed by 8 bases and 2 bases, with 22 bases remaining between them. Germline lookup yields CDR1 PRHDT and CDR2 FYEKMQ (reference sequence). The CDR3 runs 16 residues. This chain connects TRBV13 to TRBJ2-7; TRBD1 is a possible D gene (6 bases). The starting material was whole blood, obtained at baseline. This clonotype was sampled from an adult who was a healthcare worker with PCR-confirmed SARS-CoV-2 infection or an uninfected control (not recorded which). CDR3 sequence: CASAPQGSGRAYEQYF. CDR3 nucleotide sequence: TGTGCCAGCGCGCCTCAGGGGTCAGGGCGAGCCTACGAGCAGTACTTC.